A selection of T cell receptor beta chains follows, all from one sample in a study of cytomegalovirus exposure and HLA in healthy donors. The assay was immunoSEQ multiplex PCR, and TCRdb's table has in-frame clones only and misses some. The table for this sample gives more than 40,000 clones. The specimen sequenced was PBMCs. All receptors derive from a man in his forties or fifties in good health and CMV-seropositive. Both conserved end residues are part of each CDR3.

j_call v_call cdr3_aa
TRBJ1-2 TRBV15 CATSREQAAYGYTF
TRBJ1-2 TRBV4-1 CASSQETGDYGYTF
TRBJ2-5 TRBV29-1 CSVQQGGETQYF
TRBJ2-7 TRBV28 CASLKLAGAGYEQYF
TRBJ1-5 TRBV30 CAWSKTGEQPQHF
TRBJ1-1 TRBV7-9 CASSAETGLNTEAFF
TRBJ2-1 TRBV6-1 CASKRPGSYNEQFF
TRBJ1-2 TRBV7-2 CASRPSGGTIGYTF
TRBJ2-7 TRBV10-3 CAIRGRGESDEQYF
TRBJ2-7 TRBV19 CASRETGTGTYEQYF
TRBJ1-1 TRBV28 CASSLGGWGTEAFF
TRBJ2-7 TRBV4-3 CASSRAYSYEQYF
TRBJ1-1 TRBV28 CASTLGGRGNTEAFF
TRBJ1-2 TRBV2 CASSEGGQAPYGYTF
TRBJ2-3 TRBV30 CAWSVGGGHTDTQYF
TRBJ2-7 TRBV4-1 CASSQSAGGKGVEQYF
TRBJ1-5 TRBV6-6 CASRYDRDFPQPQHF
TRBJ2-7 TRBV28 CASSPGRGAYEQYF
TRBJ2-6 TRBV19 CASLSASGANVLTF
TRBJ2-7 TRBV27 CASSSLTSGSGYEQYF
TRBJ2-7 TRBV11-2 CASSYNRGVWYEQYF
TRBJ2-1 TRBV5-1 CASSLAGSQPKQFF
TRBJ2-1 TRBV28 CASRGWASGYNEQFF
TRBJ2-5 TRBV6-6 CASSYGDRGGETQYF
TRBJ1-2 TRBV30 CAVLGTGSTNYGYTF
TRBJ2-1 TRBV5-1 CASSYGDTDFYNEQFF
TRBJ2-6 TRBV5-6 CASSFRQLGANVLTF
TRBJ2-1 TRBV7-2 CASSFPGLSYNEQFF
TRBJ2-5 TRBV7-9 CASSLSTSGIEWETQYF
TRBJ2-1 TRBV18 CASSPPSTSLNEQFF
TRBJ2-5 TRBV30 CACRFPPQETQYF
TRBJ1-1 TRBV14 CASSQVNEAFF
TRBJ2-3 TRBV30 CAWSTGLAGGVDTQYF
TRBJ2-3 TRBV6-5 CASTRRGSTDTQYF
TRBJ2-3 TRBV23-1 CASSQERASGRTDTQYF
TRBJ2-5 TRBV11-3 CASSLGRRAQETQYF
TRBJ2-3 TRBV4-2 CASNRGGESTDTQYF
TRBJ2-1 TRBV11-2 CASSLDQGGGAEEQFF
TRBJ2-1 TRBV29-1 CSVDGLAGVGEQFF
TRBJ2-7 TRBV9 CASSNPGTGSTYEQYF
TRBJ1-1 TRBV11-3 CASSSRTGDINTEAFF
TRBJ1-1 TRBV19 CASSIVGQTPNTEAFF
TRBJ2-7 TRBV11-2 CASSLVFRGDYEQYF
TRBJ2-5 TRBV30 CARDRGRTETQYF
TRBJ1-1 TRBV11-3 CASSPGHNTEAFF
TRBJ2-7 TRBV7-9 CASSSGTGPYEQYF
TRBJ2-5 TRBV6-5 CASSRTSTGEETQYF
TRBJ1-5 TRBV23-1 CASSQSVWFAVCQPQHF
TRBJ2-3 TRBV6-5 CASSYSGGPTDTQYF
TRBJ1-5 TRBV5-6 CASSLAGDREPQHF
TRBJ2-5 TRBV10-3 CAIRSGLGQETQYF